Included here is one T cell receptor beta chain sequence, with context. Per the study methods: Nucleated cell counts were estimated from reference gene primer amplification. Only in-frame clones appear in the TCRdb table, and some are missing; sequencing was by immunoSEQ multiplex PCR. That table furnishes V, J and clone size, whereas the DNA furnished D and trimming. The sample shows 85,000 to 90,000 clones, less than 90% of them seen only once. These data belong to a study of blood T cell repertoires in COVID-19. Overall study: Sites in the United States, Italy and Spain provided acute and convalescent COVID-19 samples. Sources were T cells, B-cell-depleted T cells, or PBMCs; the material itself was cDNA or gDNA.

The CDR3 has 14 amino acids. Trimming shortened V by 6 bases and J by 8 bases, and 19 bases separated the two germline ends. Germline V CDR1 and CDR2: MNHEY, SMNVEV (reference sequence). The material sequenced was peripheral blood. The rearrangement links TRBV27 to TRBJ1-2; no definite D call. The TCR comes from a man older than 75 with active or convalescent COVID-19. The CDR3 nucleotides are TGTGCCAGCAGGTCGGGAGCGCAAACGGGGGGCTACACCTTC. It specifies CASRSGAQTGGYTF.